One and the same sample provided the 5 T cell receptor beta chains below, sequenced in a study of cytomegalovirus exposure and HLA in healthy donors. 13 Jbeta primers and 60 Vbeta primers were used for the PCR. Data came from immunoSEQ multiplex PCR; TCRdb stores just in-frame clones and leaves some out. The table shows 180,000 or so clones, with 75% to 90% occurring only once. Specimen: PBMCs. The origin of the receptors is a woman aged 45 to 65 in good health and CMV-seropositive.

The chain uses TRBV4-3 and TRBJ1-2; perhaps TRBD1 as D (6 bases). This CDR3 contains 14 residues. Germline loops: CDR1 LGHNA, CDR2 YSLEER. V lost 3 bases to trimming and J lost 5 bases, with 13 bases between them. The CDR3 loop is CASSHPGGGYGYTF. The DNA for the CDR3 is TGCGCCAGCAGCCATCCGGGGGGCGGGTATGGCTACACCTTC.

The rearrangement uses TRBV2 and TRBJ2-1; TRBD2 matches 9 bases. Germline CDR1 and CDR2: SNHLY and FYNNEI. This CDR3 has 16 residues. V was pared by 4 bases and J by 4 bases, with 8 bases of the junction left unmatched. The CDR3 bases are TGTGCCAGCAGTGGGCAAGCGGGAGGTCGTTACAATGAGCAGTTCTTC. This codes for CASSGQAGGRYNEQFF.

The CDR3 sequence: CASTRYQEKLFF. CDR3 bases: TGTGCCAGCACCAGATACCAGGAAAAACTGTTTTTT. The rearrangement joins TRBV7-8 to TRBJ1-4; D is uncertain. Trimming took off 7 bases at V and 8 bases at J, with 11 bases between the two ends. This CDR3 comprises 12 residues. The germline gives CDR1 SGHVS, CDR2 FQNEAQ.

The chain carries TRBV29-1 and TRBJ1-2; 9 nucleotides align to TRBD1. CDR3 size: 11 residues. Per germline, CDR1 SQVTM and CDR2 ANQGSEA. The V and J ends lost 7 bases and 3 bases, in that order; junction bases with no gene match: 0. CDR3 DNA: TGCAGCGGGGACAGGGACTATGGCTACACCTTC. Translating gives CSGDRDYGYTF.

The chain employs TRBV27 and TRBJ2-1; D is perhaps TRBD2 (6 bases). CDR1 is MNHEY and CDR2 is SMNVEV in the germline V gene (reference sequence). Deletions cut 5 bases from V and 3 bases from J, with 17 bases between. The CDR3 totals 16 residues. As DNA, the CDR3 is TGTGCCAGCAGTCCTACCCTAGCGATTCACTACAATGAGCAGTTCTTC. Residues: CASSPTLAIHYNEQFF.